Below, 10 T cell receptor beta chains from the same sample are listed, as sequenced in a study of T-cell memory formation after mild COVID-19. One entry per CDR3 protein results from TCRdb running MiXCR on the 5' RACE reads. The sample has 350,000 to 500,000 distinct CDR3 sequences, over 15% seen once. The sequenced sample consisted of PBMCs or a T cell subset sorted from them (not recorded which). Source of these receptors: an adult woman who had mild COVID-19 (a few samples of this study predate the infection). Cell type and time point are not known.

This clonotype appeared many times. This chain connects TRBV3-1 to TRBJ2-5; tentative D call: TRBD2 (6 bases). The CDR3 spans 15 residues. The V end lost 5 bases, the J end lost 5 bases, and 18 bases lay between the germline ends. CDR1 and CDR2 (germline): LGHDT, YNNKEL (reference sequence). This CDR3 is CASSGGTVMFETQYF. The CDR3 nucleotides are TGTGCCAGCAGCGGTGGGACTGTGATGTTCGAGACCCAGTACTTC.

Ten or more counts support this clonotype. The V call is TRBV7-9, the J call TRBJ2-5; TRBD2 might be the D (6 bases). The CDR3 runs 17 residues. V lost 0 bases and J 5 bases, leaving 19 bases between the germline ends. Looked up from germline, CDR1 is SEHNR and CDR2 is FQNEAQ (reference sequence). The CDR3, as DNA: TGTGCCAGCAGCTTAGCGTTGGCGGGGTCCGGGGTGGAGACCCAGTACTTC. Its protein product is CASSLALAGSGVETQYF.

The V gene is TRBV19, the J gene TRBJ1-1; D is undetermined. Germline values: CDR1 LNHDA, CDR2 SQIVND (reference sequence). The CDR3 is 14 residues long. The V end was cut by 1 base, the J end by 1 base, with 7 bases between. The CDR3 loop reads CASSIGDENTEAFF. CDR3 bases: TGTGCCAGTAGTATAGGGGATGAGAACACTGAAGCTTTCTTT.

The chain couples TRBV6-5 to TRBJ2-1, with D perhaps matching TRBD2 (5 bases). Trimming shortened V by 6 bases and J by 0 bases, and 12 bases separated the two germline ends. In germline, CDR1 is MNHEY, CDR2 SVGAGI. The CDR3 extends over 15 amino acids. CDR3 coding DNA: TGTGCCAGCAGCCGAAGGGAGTCCTCCTACAATGAGCAGTTCTTC. This sequence encodes CASSRRESSYNEQFF.

The chain combines TRBV11-1 with TRBJ2-4, with 7 bases aligning to TRBD1. CDR1 is SGHAT, CDR2 FQDESV, per germline (reference sequence). This CDR3 region has 14 residues. The junction had 6 bases not matched to a gene; V was cut back by 2 bases and J by 8 bases. The CDR3 bases are TGTGCCAGCAGCTTAATCGACAGGGAAGACATTCAGTACTTC. It specifies CASSLIDREDIQYF.

This clonotype was recorded a few times. The chain couples TRBV4-2 to TRBJ1-2; D is unclear. The CDR3 is 11 residues long. Germline V gene data show CDR1 as LGHNA and CDR2 as YNFKEQ. Trimming shortened V by 1 base and J by 10 bases, and 7 bases separated the two germline ends. Here the CDR3 reads CASSQGTDYTF. Written as DNA, the CDR3 is TGTGCCAGCAGCCAAGGAACGGACTACACCTTC.

V is TRBV28 and J is TRBJ2-5; a possible D gene is TRBD1 (5 bases). CDR1 and CDR2 (germline): MDHEN, SYDVKM. The V and J ends lost 6 bases and 5 bases respectively, with 22 bases between them. This CDR3 region has 16 residues. The CDR3 bases are TGTGCCAGCAGCAGAGCTGCGATACGCCCAGGGGAGACCCAGTACTTC. This codes for CASSRAAIRPGETQYF.

V and J are TRBV7-2 and TRBJ2-1, with TRBD1 as a possible D gene (6 bases). In germline, CDR1 is SGHTA, CDR2 FQGNSA. V shed 2 bases and J shed 12 bases, with 17 bases lying between them. The CDR3 has 14 amino acids. This CDR3 reads CASSLSVDPRGQFF. The CDR3 coding sequence is TGTGCCAGCAGCTTATCTGTGGACCCCAGGGGGCAGTTCTTC.

The CDR3: CASSFTGGTYGYTF. In nucleotides, the CDR3 is TGTGCCAGCAGCTTTACCGGGGGGACCTATGGCTACACCTTC. The J gene is TRBJ1-2, the V gene TRBV25-1, with D possibly being TRBD1 (5 bases). The CDR3 extends over 14 amino acids. Germline V gene lookup returns CDR1 MGHDK and CDR2 SYGVNS. Trimming took off 6 bases at V and 4 bases at J, with 15 bases between the two ends.

The sample holds one count of this clonotype. The chain couples TRBV28 to TRBJ2-4; tentative D call: TRBD1 (7 bases). Per the germline V gene, CDR1 is MDHEN and CDR2 is SYDVKM. Trimming cost V 6 bases and J 4 bases, with 16 bases left between them. The CDR3 totals 15 residues. CDR3 in DNA: TGTGCCAGCAGCCCCAGGGGGGTACGAAAAAACATTCAGTACTTC. Translated, it gives CASSPRGVRKNIQYF.